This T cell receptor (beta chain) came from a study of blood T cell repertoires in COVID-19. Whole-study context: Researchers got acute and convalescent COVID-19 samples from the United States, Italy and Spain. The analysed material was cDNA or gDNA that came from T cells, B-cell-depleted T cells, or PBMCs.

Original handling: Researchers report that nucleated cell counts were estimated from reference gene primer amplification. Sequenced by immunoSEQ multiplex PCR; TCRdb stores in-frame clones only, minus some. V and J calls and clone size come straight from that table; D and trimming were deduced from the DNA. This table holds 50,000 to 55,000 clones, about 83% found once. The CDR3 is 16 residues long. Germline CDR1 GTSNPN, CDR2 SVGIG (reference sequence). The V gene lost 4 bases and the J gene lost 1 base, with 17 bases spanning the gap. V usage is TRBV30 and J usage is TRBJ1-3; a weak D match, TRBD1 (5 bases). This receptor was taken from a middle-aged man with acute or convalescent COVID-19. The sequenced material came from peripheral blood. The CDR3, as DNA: TGTGCCTGGAACCGCCGTACAGGATTATCTGGAAACACCATATATTTT. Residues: CAWNRRTGLSGNTIYF.